This TCR beta chain emerged from a study of cytotoxic CD8 clonotypes in ibrutinib-treated CLL. Data came from immunoSEQ multiplex PCR; TCRdb stores just in-frame clones and leaves some out. The repertoire consists of around 70,000 clones, with roughly 85% occurring once and the leading ten covering less than 40%. The TCR beta libraries used 2 to 2.5 micrograms of genomic DNA that came from cryopreserved PBMCs. In germline, CDR1 is SEHNR, CDR2 FQNEAQ (reference sequence). V lost 5 bases to trimming and J lost 2 bases; unmatched junction nucleotides: 8. This CDR3 is 16 amino acids long. The clonotype comes from a human donor with chronic lymphocytic leukemia. The sequencing here drew on PBMCs, taken after 24 months of ibrutinib treatment. The chain uses TRBV7-9 and TRBJ2-3, with 9 bases identical to TRBD2. In nucleotides, the CDR3 is TGTGCCAGCAGCGCAATAGCGGGAGCTGTCACAGATACGCAGTATTTT. This gives the protein CASSAIAGAVTDTQYF.